These T cell receptor beta chains were read from a single sample in a study of T cell responses to AZD1222 COVID-19 vaccine. The repertoire was sequenced with immunoSEQ multiplex PCR; TCRdb's copy has only in-frame clones and lacks some. The sample consists of over 110,000 clones, approximately 89% of them appearing once. The specimen comprised peripheral blood, sampled on day 0 of AZD1222 vaccination. These receptors came from an adult in good health. The conserved cysteine and the conserved F or W are not part of the CDR3 here.

>TRBV11-2|TRBJ2-1|12
ASRGLRGYNEQF
>TRBV14|TRBJ1-1|13
ASSPGRIMNTEAF
>TRBV24-1|TRBJ2-2|11
ATSDLALSELF
>TRBV24-1|TRBJ1-1|11
ATSDLGWTEAF
>TRBV5-6|TRBJ2-7|10
ASSSTGLVQY
>TRBV7-9|TRBJ1-1|12
ASRYRGSNTEAF
>TRBV11-3|TRBJ1-2|15
ASSPNRGPLNHYGYT
>TRBV5-1|TRBJ1-2|10
ASRREKGGYT
>TRBV11-3|TRBJ2-3|13
ASSAGGQDEDTQY
>TRBV13|TRBJ1-4|11
ASRFDDNEKLF
>TRBV5-4|TRBJ2-5|11
ASSRDRQETQY
>TRBV11-1|TRBJ2-3|13
ASSSPREGTDTQY
>TRBV15|TRBJ1-3|13
ATSRDHQSRNTIY
>TRBV18|TRBJ1-5|13
ASSPPGGSNQPQH
>TRBV7-2|TRBJ1-2|11
ASSLQGDYGYT